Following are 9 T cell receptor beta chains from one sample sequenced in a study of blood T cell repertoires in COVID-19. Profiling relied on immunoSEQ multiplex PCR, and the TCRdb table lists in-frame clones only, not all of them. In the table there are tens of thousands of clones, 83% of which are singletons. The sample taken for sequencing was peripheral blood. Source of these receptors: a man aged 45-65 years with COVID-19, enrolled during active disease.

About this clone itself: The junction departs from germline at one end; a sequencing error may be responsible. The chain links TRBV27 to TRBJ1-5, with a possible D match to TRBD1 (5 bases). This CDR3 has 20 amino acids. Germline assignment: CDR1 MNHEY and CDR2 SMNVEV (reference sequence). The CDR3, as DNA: TGTGCCAGCAGTGTATCGGGTTACGGTGCGGGGGTTGACGGCAATCAGCCCCAGCATTTT. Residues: CASSVSGYGAGVDGNQPQHF.

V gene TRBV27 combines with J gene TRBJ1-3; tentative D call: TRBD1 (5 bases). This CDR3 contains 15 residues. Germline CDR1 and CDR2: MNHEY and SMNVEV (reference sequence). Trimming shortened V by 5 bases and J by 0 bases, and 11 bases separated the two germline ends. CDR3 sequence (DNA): TGTGCCAGCAGTAGGACATTTAGCTCTGGAAACACCATATATTTT. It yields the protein CASSRTFSSGNTIYF.

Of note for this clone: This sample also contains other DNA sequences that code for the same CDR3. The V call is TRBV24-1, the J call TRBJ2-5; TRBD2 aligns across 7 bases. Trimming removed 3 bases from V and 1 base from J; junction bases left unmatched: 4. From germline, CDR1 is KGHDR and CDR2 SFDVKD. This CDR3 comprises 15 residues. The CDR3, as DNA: TGTGCCACCAGTGATCCCCGGGGGGTCCAAGAGACCCAGTACTTC. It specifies CATSDPRGVQETQYF.

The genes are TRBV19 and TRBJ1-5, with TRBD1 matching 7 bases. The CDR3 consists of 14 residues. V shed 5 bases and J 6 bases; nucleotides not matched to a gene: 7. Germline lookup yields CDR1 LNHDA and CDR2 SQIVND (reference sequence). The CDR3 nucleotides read TGTGCCAGTAGTCTACACAGGGGCGGTCAGCCCCAGCATTTT. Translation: CASSLHRGGQPQHF.

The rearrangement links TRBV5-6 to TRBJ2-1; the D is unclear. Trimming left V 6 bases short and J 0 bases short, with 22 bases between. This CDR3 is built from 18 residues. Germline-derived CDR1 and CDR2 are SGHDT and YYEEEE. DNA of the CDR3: TGTGCCAGCACCCCGGGTGTAGGCGCCACAAGCTCCTACAATGAGCAGTTCTTC. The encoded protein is CASTPGVGATSSYNEQFF.

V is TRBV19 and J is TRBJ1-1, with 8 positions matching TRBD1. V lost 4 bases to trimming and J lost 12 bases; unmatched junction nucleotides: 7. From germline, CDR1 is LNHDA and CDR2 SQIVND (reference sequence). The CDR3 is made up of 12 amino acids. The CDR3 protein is CASSTGQGGSFF. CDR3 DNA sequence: TGTGCCAGTAGTACTGGACAGGGCGGTTCTTTCTTT.

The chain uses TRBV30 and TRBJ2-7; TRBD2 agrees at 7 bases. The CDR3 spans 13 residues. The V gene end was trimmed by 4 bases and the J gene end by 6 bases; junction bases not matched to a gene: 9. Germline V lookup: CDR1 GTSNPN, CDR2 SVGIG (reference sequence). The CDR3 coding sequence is TGTGCCTGGAACTTGGGAGGGGATTCCGAGCAGTACTTC. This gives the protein CAWNLGGDSEQYF.

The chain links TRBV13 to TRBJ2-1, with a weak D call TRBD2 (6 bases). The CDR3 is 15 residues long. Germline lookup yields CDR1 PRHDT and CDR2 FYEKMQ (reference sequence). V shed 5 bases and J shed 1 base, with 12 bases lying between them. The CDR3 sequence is CASSPPGVSYNEQFF. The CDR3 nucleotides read TGTGCCAGCAGCCCCCCGGGAGTATCCTACAATGAGCAGTTCTTC.

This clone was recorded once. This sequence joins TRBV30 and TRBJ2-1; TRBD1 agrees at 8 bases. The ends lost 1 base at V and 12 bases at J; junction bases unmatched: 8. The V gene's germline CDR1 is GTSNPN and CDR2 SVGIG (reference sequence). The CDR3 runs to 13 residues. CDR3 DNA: TGTGCCTGGAGTGGGCCAGGGGGCAGTGGGCAGTTCTTC. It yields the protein CAWSGPGGSGQFF.